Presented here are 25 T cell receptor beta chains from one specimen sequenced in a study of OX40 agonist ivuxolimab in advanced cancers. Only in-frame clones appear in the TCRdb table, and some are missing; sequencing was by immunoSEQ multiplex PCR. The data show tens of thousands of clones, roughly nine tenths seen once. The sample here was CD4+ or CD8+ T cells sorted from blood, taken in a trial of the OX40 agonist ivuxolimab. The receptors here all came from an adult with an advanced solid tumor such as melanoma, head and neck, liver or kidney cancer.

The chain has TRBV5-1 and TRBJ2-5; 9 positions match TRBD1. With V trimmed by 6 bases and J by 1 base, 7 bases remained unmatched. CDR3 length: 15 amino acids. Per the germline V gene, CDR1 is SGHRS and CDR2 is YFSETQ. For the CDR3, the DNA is TGCGCCAGCATGTCGGGACAGGGAGGCCAAGAGACCCAGTACTTC. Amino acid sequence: CASMSGQGGQETQYF. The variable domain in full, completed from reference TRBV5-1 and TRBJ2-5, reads KAGVTQTPRYLIKTRGQQVTLSCSPISGHRSVSWYQQTPGQGLQFLFEYFSETQRNKGNFPGRFSGRQFSNSRSEMNVSTLELGDSALYLCASMSGQGGQETQYFGPGTRLLVL.

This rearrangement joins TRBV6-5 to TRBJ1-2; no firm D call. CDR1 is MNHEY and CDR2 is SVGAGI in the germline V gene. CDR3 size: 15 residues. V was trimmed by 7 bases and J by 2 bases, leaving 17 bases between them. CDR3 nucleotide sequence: TGTGCCAGCATTATTCAGTCAACTCGCAACTATGGCTACACCTTC. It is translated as CASIIQSTRNYGYTF.

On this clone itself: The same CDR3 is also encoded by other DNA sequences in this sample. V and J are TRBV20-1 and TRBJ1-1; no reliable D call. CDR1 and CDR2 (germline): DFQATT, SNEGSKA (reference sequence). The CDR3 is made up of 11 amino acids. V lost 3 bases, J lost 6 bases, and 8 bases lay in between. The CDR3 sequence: CSARVGAEAFF. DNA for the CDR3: TGCAGTGCTAGGGTCGGGGCTGAAGCTTTCTTT.

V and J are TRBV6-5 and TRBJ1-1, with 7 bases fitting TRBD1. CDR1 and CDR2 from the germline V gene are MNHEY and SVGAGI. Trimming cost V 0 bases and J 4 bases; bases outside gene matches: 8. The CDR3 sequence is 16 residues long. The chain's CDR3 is CASSYSTGLGGTEAFF. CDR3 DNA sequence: TGTGCCAGCAGTTACTCGACAGGGCTGGGCGGCACTGAAGCTTTCTTT.

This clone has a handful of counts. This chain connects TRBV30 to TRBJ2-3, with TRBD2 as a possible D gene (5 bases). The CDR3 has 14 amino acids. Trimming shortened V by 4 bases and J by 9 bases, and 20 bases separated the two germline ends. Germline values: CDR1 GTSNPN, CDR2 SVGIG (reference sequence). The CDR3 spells CAWIRAGGLSTQYF. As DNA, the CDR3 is TGTGCCTGGATAAGGGCAGGAGGTCTCTCAACGCAGTATTTT.

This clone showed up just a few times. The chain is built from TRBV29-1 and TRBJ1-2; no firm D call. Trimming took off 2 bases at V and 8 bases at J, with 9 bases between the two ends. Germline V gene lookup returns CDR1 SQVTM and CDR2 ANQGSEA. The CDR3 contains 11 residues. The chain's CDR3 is CSVETPRGYTF. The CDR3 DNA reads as TGCAGCGTTGAAACGCCACGGGGCTACACCTTC.

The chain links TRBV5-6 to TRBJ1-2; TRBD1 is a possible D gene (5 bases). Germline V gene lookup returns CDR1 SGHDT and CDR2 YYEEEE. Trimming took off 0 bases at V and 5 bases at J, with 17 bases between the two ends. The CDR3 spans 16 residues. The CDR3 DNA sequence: TGTGCCAGCAGCTTGGCCCTTGATCGGGACCGGTATGGCTACACCTTC. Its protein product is CASSLALDRDRYGYTF.

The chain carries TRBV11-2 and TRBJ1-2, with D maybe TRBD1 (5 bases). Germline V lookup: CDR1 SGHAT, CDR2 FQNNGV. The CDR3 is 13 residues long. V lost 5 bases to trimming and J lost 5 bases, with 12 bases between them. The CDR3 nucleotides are TGTGCCAGCAGCCATGGGGGGACTTATGGCTACACCTTC. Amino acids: CASSHGGTYGYTF.

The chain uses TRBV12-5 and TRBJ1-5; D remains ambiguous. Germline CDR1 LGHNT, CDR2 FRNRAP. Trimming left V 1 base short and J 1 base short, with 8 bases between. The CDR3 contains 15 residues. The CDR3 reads CASGLGVGSNQPQHF. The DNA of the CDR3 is TGTGCTAGTGGTTTGGGAGTAGGGAGCAATCAGCCCCAGCATTTT.

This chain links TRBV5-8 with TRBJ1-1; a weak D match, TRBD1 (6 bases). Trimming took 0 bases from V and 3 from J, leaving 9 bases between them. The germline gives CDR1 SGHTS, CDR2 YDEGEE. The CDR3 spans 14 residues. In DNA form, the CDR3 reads TGTGCCAGCAGCTTGGGGACAGACGACACTGAAGCTTTCTTT. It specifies CASSLGTDDTEAFF.

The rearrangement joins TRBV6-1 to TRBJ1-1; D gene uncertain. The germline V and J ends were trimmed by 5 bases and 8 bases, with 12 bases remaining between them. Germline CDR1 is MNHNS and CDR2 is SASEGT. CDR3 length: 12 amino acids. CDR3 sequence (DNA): TGTGCCAGCAGTTATCGAGGGTTCGAAGCTTTCTTT. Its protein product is CASSYRGFEAFF.

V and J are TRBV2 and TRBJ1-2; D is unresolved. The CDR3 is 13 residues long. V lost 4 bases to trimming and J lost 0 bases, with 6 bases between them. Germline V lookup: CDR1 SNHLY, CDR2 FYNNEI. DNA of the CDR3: TGTGCCAGCAGTGGGAATGCTAACTATGGCTACACCTTC. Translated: CASSGNANYGYTF.

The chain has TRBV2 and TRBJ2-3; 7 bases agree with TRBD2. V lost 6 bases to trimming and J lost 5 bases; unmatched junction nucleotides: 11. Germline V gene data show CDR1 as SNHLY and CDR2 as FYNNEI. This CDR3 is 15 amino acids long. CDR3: CASRTTSAGGDTQYF. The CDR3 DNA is TGTGCCAGCAGGACAACTAGCGCGGGCGGAGATACGCAGTATTTT.

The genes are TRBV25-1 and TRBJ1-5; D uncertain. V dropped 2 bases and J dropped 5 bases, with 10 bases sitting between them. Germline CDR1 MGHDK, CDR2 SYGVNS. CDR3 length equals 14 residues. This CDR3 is CASSEAWADQPQHF. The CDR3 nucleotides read TGTGCCAGCAGTGAAGCCTGGGCCGATCAGCCCCAGCATTTT. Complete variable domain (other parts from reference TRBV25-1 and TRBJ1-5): EADIYQTPRYLVIGTGKKITLECSQTMGHDKMYWYQQDPGMELHLIHYSYGVNSTEKGDLSSESTVSRIRTEHFPLTLESARPSHTSQYLCASSEAWADQPQHFGDGTRLSIL.

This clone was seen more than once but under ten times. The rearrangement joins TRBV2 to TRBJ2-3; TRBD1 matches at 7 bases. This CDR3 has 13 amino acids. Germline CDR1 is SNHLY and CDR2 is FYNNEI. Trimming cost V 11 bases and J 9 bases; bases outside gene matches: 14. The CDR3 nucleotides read TGTGCCGCACAAGGGGACAGCCGGTCCACGCAGTATTTT. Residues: CAAQGDSRSTQYF.

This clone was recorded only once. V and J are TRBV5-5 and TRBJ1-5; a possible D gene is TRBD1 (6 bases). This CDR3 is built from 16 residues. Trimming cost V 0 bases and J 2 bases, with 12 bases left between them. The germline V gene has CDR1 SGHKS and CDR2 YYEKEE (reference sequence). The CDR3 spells CASSLDPTGGNQPQHF. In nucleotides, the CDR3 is TGTGCCAGCAGCTTGGACCCGACAGGTGGCAATCAGCCCCAGCATTTT.

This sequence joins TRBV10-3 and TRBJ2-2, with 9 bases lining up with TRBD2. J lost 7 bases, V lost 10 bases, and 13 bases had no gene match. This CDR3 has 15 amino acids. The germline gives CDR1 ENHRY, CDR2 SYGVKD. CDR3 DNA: TGTGCCACCCGCCAGGCGGGGGGGCCGGGCGGGGAGCTGTTTTTT. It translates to CATRQAGGPGGELFF.

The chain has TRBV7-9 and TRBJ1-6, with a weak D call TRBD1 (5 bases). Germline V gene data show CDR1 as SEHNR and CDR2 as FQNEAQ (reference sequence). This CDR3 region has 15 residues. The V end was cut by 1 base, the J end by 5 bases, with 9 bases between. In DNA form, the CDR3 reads TGTGCCAGCAGCTTAGAGTGGGGGGATAATTCACCCCTCCACTTT. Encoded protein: CASSLEWGDNSPLHF.

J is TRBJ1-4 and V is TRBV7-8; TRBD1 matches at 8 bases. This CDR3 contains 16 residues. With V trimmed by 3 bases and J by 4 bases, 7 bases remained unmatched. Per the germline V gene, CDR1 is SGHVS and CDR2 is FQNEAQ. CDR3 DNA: TGTGCCAGCAGCTTCCCAACAGGGGGGCTTAATGAAAAACTGTTTTTT. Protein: CASSFPTGGLNEKLFF.

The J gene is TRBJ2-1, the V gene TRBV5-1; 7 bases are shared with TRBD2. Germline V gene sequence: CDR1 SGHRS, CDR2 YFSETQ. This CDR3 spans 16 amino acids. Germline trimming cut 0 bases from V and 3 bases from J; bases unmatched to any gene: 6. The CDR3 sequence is CASSLGGLKLYNEQFF. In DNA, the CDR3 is TGCGCCAGCAGCTTGGGGGGACTAAAACTCTACAATGAGCAGTTCTTC. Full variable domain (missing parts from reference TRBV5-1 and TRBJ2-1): KAGVTQTPRYLIKTRGQQVTLSCSPISGHRSVSWYQQTPGQGLQFLFEYFSETQRNKGNFPGRFSGRQFSNSRSEMNVSTLELGDSALYLCASSLGGLKLYNEQFFGPGTRLTVL.

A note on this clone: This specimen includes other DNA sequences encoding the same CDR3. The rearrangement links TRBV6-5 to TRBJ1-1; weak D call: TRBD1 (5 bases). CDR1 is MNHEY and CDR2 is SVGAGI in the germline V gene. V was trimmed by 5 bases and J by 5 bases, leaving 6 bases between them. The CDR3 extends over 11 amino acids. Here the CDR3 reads CASSRGTEAFF. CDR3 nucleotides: TGTGCCAGCAGTCGGGGGACTGAAGCTTTCTTT.

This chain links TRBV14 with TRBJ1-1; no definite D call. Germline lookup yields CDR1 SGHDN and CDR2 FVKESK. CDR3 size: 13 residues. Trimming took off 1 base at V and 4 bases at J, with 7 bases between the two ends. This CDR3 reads CASSQVWTTEAFF. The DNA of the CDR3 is TGTGCCAGCAGCCAAGTGTGGACCACTGAAGCTTTCTTT.

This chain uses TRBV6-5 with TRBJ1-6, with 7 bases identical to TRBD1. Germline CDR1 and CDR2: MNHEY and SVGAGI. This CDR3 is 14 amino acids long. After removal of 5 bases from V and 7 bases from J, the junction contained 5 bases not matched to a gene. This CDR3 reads CASSNDRVNSPLHF. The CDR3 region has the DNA TGTGCCAGCAGTAACGACAGGGTAAATTCACCCCTCCACTTT.

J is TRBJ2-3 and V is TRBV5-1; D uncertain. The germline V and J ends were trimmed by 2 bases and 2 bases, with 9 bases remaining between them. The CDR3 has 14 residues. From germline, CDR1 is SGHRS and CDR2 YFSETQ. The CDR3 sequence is CASSLKPPTDTQYF. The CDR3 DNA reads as TGCGCCAGCAGCTTAAAGCCTCCCACAGATACGCAGTATTTT.

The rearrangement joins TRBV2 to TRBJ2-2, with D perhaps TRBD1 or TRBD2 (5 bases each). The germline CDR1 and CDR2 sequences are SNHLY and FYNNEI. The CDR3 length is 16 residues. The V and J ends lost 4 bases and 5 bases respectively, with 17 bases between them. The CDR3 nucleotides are TGTGCCAGCAGTGTCCCCGGGACGGGTGGGACCGGGGAGCTGTTTTTT. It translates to CASSVPGTGGTGELFF.